This TCR beta chain derives from a study of PD-1 blockade in classical Hodgkin lymphoma. The CDR3 loop spans 12 amino acids. The germline V gene has CDR1 KGHSH and CDR2 LQKENI. The germline V and J ends were trimmed by 5 bases and 9 bases, with 13 bases remaining between them. General study results and limits: Patients who responded completely had about the same baseline diversity as newly diagnosed patients. While CD8+ TCR diversity did not rise significantly by C4D1, CD4+ TCR diversity did. At baseline, newly diagnosed patients reportedly showed less TCR diversity than healthy donors.

Using immunoSEQ multiplex PCR, the repertoire was profiled, and TCRdb retains in-frame clones only, with some absent. Of over 50,000 clones in the sample, 73% were seen once. Each and every patient relapsed after autologous stem cell transplantation, and patients got differing brentuximab vedotin exposure. This clone was recorded only once. Its antigen remains unknown. The specimen comprised peripheral blood mononuclear cells (PBMCs), sampled before the second cycle of nivolumab. This sequence joins TRBV18 and TRBJ1-2; the D gene is possibly TRBD1 (5 bases). The clonotype originates from a human donor with classical Hodgkin lymphoma. Here the CDR3 DNA reads TGTGCCAGCTCATCTATGGGGGTTAGCTACACCTTC. Its protein is CASSSMGVSYTF. Based on the CDR3 plus reference TRBV18 and TRBJ1-2, the full variable domain is NAGVMQNPRHLVRRRGQEARLRCSPMKGHSHVYWYRQLPEEGLKFMVYLQKENIIDESGMPKERFSAEFPKEGPSILRIQQVVRGDSAAYFCASSSMGVSYTFGSGTRLTVV.